The 29 T cell receptor beta chains below come from one sample, sequenced in a study of blood T cell repertoires in COVID-19 (dated by TCRdb to 2018 to 2020). Library prep was done by the immunoSEQ multiplex PCR assay. TCRdb provides this immuneACCESS table in a form limited to in-frame rearrangements. Some clones are lacking; in checked studies, under half of them reflect an unresolved V gene, and why the rest are absent is not known. For this sample the table gives approximately 44,000 clones, of which about nine tenths were detected only once. Around a quarter of the sample comes from the top ten. The sequenced material came from peripheral blood. All receptors derive from an elderly woman with acute or convalescent COVID-19.

This clone was recorded only once. The chain has TRBV30 and TRBJ2-7; 10 bases fit TRBD2. J was trimmed by 6 bases and V by 5 bases; bases with no gene match: 7. CDR1 is GTSNPN and CDR2 is SVGIG in the germline V gene (reference sequence). The CDR3 has 13 amino acids. In nucleotides, the CDR3 is TGTGCCTGGGGCCTGGGACTAGCGACCGAGCAGTACTTC. Residues: CAWGLGLATEQYF. The full variable domain, in which reference TRBV30 and TRBJ2-7 provide the parts outside the CDR3, is SQTIHQWPATLVQPVGSPLSLECTVEGTSNPNLYWYRQAAGRGLQLLFYSVGIGQISSEVPQNLSASRPQDRQFILSSKKLLLSDSGFYLCAWGLGLATEQYFGPGTRLTVT.

This clone was seen a single time. The chain has TRBV20-1 and TRBJ1-2; no clear D gene. CDR1 DFQATT and CDR2 SNEGSKA come from the germline V gene (reference sequence). The V end lost 3 bases, the J end lost 9 bases, and 17 bases lay between the germline ends. This CDR3 has 13 residues. The CDR3 DNA reads as TGCAGTGCTAGTCCGACGGGTAGATTTCGCTACACCTTC. It translates to CSASPTGRFRYTF.

The genes are TRBV6-1 and TRBJ1-2; 7 nucleotides align to TRBD1. After removal of 3 bases from V and 4 bases from J, the junction contained 2 bases not matched to a gene. CDR1 and CDR2 from the germline V gene are MNHNS and SASEGT. This CDR3 has 13 amino acids. In DNA form, the CDR3 reads TGTGCCAGCAGTGAGGGACAGATCTATGGCTACACCTTC. Its translation: CASSEGQIYGYTF.

The rearrangement joins TRBV6-1 to TRBJ1-2, with no clear D. This CDR3 is 15 amino acids long. V lost 1 base and J lost 3, with 12 bases in between. CDR1 MNHNS and CDR2 SASEGT come from the germline V gene. The CDR3 DNA sequence: TGTGCCAGCAGTGAAGGGATCGGGATCTACTATGGCTACACCTTC. It yields the protein CASSEGIGIYYGYTF.

The chain is built from TRBV6-4 and TRBJ2-3; 11 bases agree with TRBD1. The CDR3 is made up of 13 amino acids. V shed 6 bases and J 5 bases; nucleotides not matched to a gene: 1. Germline V gene data show CDR1 as MRHNA and CDR2 as SNTAGT. The CDR3 nucleotides read TGTGCCAGCAGCGGGACAGGGGGAGATACGCAGTATTTT. Protein: CASSGTGGDTQYF.

This chain joins TRBV18 and TRBJ1-3; the D gene is possibly TRBD1 (6 bases). CDR3 length: 16 residues. The germline V gene has CDR1 KGHSH and CDR2 LQKENI. Trimming removed 2 bases from V and 2 bases from J, with 13 bases in between. The CDR3 sequence: CASSPAAQGTGNTIYF. As DNA, the CDR3 is TGTGCCAGCTCACCAGCCGCTCAGGGGACTGGAAACACCATATATTTT.

This sequence joins TRBV6-5 and TRBJ2-7, with TRBD2 as a possible D gene (5 bases). The germline gives CDR1 MNHEY, CDR2 SVGAGI. The germline V and J ends were trimmed by 10 bases and 4 bases, with 23 bases remaining between them. The CDR3 contains 15 residues. The CDR3: CATHGVFTGGYEQYV. The CDR3 DNA reads as TGTGCCACCCACGGTGTTTTTACCGGAGGTTACGAGCAGTACGTC.

The J gene is TRBJ1-5, the V gene TRBV6-5; D unresolved. With 8 bases removed from V and 3 bases from J, the gap between germline ends came to 11 bases. The CDR3 has 13 amino acids. The V gene's germline CDR1 is MNHEY and CDR2 SVGAGI. The CDR3 DNA is TGTGCCAGCCTTCGAGAGCCCAATCAGCCCCAGCATTTT. Translating gives CASLREPNQPQHF.

This clone was counted a single time. This specimen includes other DNA sequences encoding the same CDR3. DNA for the CDR3: TGTGCCAGCAGTTCCCCGGACAGGGTACAGCCCCAGCATTTT. This codes for CASSSPDRVQPQHF. This rearrangement joins TRBV28 to TRBJ1-5; 8 bases are a match to TRBD1. The CDR3 contains 14 residues. V lost 4 bases, J lost 7 bases, and 6 bases stayed unmatched. CDR1 and CDR2 (germline): MDHEN, SYDVKM.

The genes are TRBV1 and TRBJ2-7; TRBD1, the D gene given by the table, was not confirmed from the DNA. TRBV1 has pseudogene status. The CDR3 sequence is 20 residues long. The CDR3 bases are TGCACCAGCAGACACTTAAATAGGGACAGGGGGCCAAGAAATTTTTACGAGCAGTACGTC. It is translated as CTSRHLNRDRGPRNFYEQYV.

The chain has TRBV5-4 and TRBJ2-6; possibly TRBD2 for D (6 bases). Trimming left V 4 bases short and J 3 bases short, with 11 bases between. In germline, CDR1 is SGHNT, CDR2 YYREEE (reference sequence). The CDR3 is 15 amino acids. The CDR3 loop is CASSGGVGGANVLTF. CDR3 bases: TGTGCCAGCAGCGGCGGGGTCGGTGGGGCCAACGTCCTGACTTTC.

The V gene is TRBV28, the J gene TRBJ1-5; perhaps TRBD1 as D (5 bases). Trimming stripped 7 bases from V and 2 bases from J, with 12 bases between. The CDR3 length is 14 residues. The germline V gene has CDR1 MDHEN and CDR2 SYDVKM. This CDR3 reads CASTPGGGNQPQHF. The CDR3 nucleotides are TGTGCCAGCACCCCGGGGGGTGGCAATCAGCCCCAGCATTTT.

CDR3 in DNA: TGTGCCAGCAGCATAGAGAGAAAGACCCAGTACTTC. Translation gives CASSIERKTQYF. This chain links TRBV7-9 with TRBJ2-5, with D hard to call. V lost 5 bases, J lost 6 bases, and 10 bases lay in between. Germline V gene lookup returns CDR1 SEHNR and CDR2 FQNEAQ (reference sequence). The CDR3 contains 12 residues.

This clone occurred once. The chain is built from TRBV11-2 and TRBJ1-1; D is perhaps TRBD1 (6 bases). This CDR3 contains 14 residues. V shed 7 bases and J shed 3 bases, with 15 bases lying between them. Germline CDR1 reads SGHAT; CDR2 reads FQNNGV. CDR3 amino acids: CASTLGGGDTEAFF. As DNA, the CDR3 is TGTGCCAGCACCCTAGGGGGAGGGGACACTGAAGCTTTCTTT.

The CDR3 DNA is TGTGCCAGCAGGTTACGGGGCAGGGGGCGGGGTAACTATGGCTACACCTTC. This encodes CASRLRGRGRGNYGYTF. The chain carries TRBV28 and TRBJ1-2, with 8 nucleotides matching TRBD1. CDR3 length equals 17 residues. Germline CDR1 reads MDHEN; CDR2 reads SYDVKM. V shed 6 bases and J 1 base; nucleotides not matched to a gene: 13.

The V gene is TRBV3-1 (or the pseudogene TRBV3-2), the J gene TRBJ1-6; tentative D call: TRBD1 (6 bases). This CDR3 is built from 15 residues. Trimming cost V 0 bases and J 7 bases, with 10 bases left between them. Germline CDR1 LGHDT, CDR2 YNNKEL (reference sequence). Written as DNA, the CDR3 is TGTGCCAGCAGCCAAGATGGGGGCTGGAATTCACCCCTCCACTTT. This sequence encodes CASSQDGGWNSPLHF.

The chain couples TRBV4-2 to TRBJ2-1; D might be TRBD2 (5 bases). Trimming pared 0 bases from V and 5 bases from J, leaving 20 bases between. CDR3 length equals 18 residues. The germline V gene encodes CDR1 LGHNA and CDR2 YNFKEQ. CDR3 sequence (DNA): TGTGCCAGCAGCCAAGATCCATGGCGGCCTGCCGGGGACAATGAGCAGTTCTTC. Translated: CASSQDPWRPAGDNEQFF.

The DNA of the CDR3 is TGTGCCAGCAGCCATAATCAGGATTATAATTCACCCCTCCACTTT. This sequence encodes CASSHNQDYNSPLHF. The chain carries TRBV3-1 (or the pseudogene TRBV3-2) and TRBJ1-6; D gene unclear. Trimming shortened V by 3 bases and J by 4 bases, and 10 bases separated the two germline ends. This CDR3 spans 15 amino acids. Germline CDR1 and CDR2: LGHDT and YNNKEL (reference sequence).

This clone was recorded only once. V gene TRBV6-2 or TRBV6-3 combines with J gene TRBJ2-7; maybe TRBD1 (5 bases). The CDR3 runs 11 residues. V lost 5 bases and J 12 bases, leaving 14 bases between the germline ends. CDR1 is MNHEY, CDR2 SVGEGT, per germline. The CDR3 region has the DNA TGTGCCAGCAGTCAACGACAGAGCACGTACTTC. It specifies CASSQRQSTYF.

The V and J genes are TRBV5-1 and TRBJ2-1, with D perhaps matching TRBD2 (5 bases). The CDR3 length is 14 residues. The V gene's germline CDR1 is SGHRS and CDR2 YFSETQ. The V and J ends lost 0 bases and 6 bases respectively, with 10 bases between them. The CDR3 DNA is TGCGCCAGCAGCTTGGTTCTAGCTTCCAATGAGCAGTTCTTC. Translating gives CASSLVLASNEQFF.

The chain has TRBV11-2 and TRBJ2-5, with D perhaps TRBD2 (6 bases). V lost 2 bases and J 1 base, leaving 8 bases between the germline ends. The germline V gene encodes CDR1 SGHAT and CDR2 FQNNGV. The CDR3 runs 14 residues. As DNA, the CDR3 is TGTGCCAGCAGCTTAATGGGGGGCCAAGAGACCCAGTACTTC. This gives the protein CASSLMGGQETQYF. Filled out from reference TRBV11-2 and TRBJ2-5, the complete variable domain reads EAGVAQSPRYKIIEKRQSVAFWCNPISGHATLYWYQQILGQGPKLLIQFQNNGVVDDSQLPKDRFSAERLKGVDSTLKIQPAKLEDSAVYLCASSLMGGQETQYFGPGTRLLVL.

There are many counts of this clone. The chain couples TRBV7-9 to TRBJ1-6; 10 nucleotides line up with TRBD1. J was trimmed by 9 bases and V by 10 bases; bases with no gene match: 15. The CDR3 runs 16 residues. CDR1 is SEHNR, CDR2 FQNEAQ, per germline (reference sequence). The CDR3 coding sequence is TGTGCCACACCGGGACAGGGGAGTTCCCCACTTTCACCCCTCCACTTT. This sequence encodes CATPGQGSSPLSPLHF.

The chain uses TRBV11-2 and TRBJ1-2; 7 positions agree with TRBD1. Germline CDR1 reads SGHAT; CDR2 reads FQNNGV. The length of the CDR3 is 14 residues. J gave up 4 bases and V 3 bases, and 5 bases lay outside the gene matches. The CDR3 nucleotides read TGTGCCAGCAGCTTTAGCGGACAGGCCTATGGCTACACCTTC. Translated: CASSFSGQAYGYTF.

V gene TRBV28 combines with J gene TRBJ2-2; 9 bases are a match to TRBD1. The germline V gene encodes CDR1 MDHEN and CDR2 SYDVKM. The CDR3 is 15 amino acids. V was clipped by 5 bases and J by 7 bases; unmatched bases: 8. DNA of the CDR3: TGTGCCAGCAGTCCGGACAGGGGTCTTATCGGGGAGCTGTTTTTT. This translates into CASSPDRGLIGELFF.

The rearrangement joins TRBV19 to TRBJ2-2; 10 nucleotides agree with TRBD1. CDR1 is LNHDA, CDR2 SQIVND, per germline (reference sequence). V lost 1 base and J lost 9; bases outside the gene matches: 8. This CDR3 has 16 amino acids. In nucleotides, the CDR3 is TGTGCCAGTAGTATAGGGGGGGACAGGGGTACCCGGGAGCTGTTTTTT. It is translated as CASSIGGDRGTRELFF.

The chain combines TRBV29-1 with TRBJ2-2; D is possibly TRBD2 (7 bases). In germline, CDR1 is SQVTM, CDR2 ANQGSEA. This CDR3 is built from 15 residues. V was shortened by 4 bases and J by 0 bases, with 12 bases between the two germline ends. CDR3 coding DNA: TGCAGCGTTGTGGCGGGGGCCGCGAACACCGGGGAGCTGTTTTTT. This gives the protein CSVVAGAANTGELFF.

The V call is TRBV7-6, the J call TRBJ2-1; D may be TRBD1 (5 bases). This CDR3 has 16 amino acids. The V end lost 1 base, the J end lost 3 bases, and 13 bases lay between the germline ends. The V gene's germline CDR1 is SGHVS and CDR2 FNYEAQ. The CDR3 protein is CASSLVRTGSYNEQFF. CDR3 sequence (DNA): TGTGCCAGCAGCTTAGTGAGAACAGGCAGCTACAATGAGCAGTTCTTC.

The CDR3 DNA follows: TGTGCCAGCAGCCCCGGACAGAGGGAGACCCAGTACTTC. Protein sequence: CASSPGQRETQYF. The J gene is TRBJ2-5, the V gene TRBV7-6, with D maybe TRBD1 (6 bases). The CDR3 is made up of 13 amino acids. Germline values: CDR1 SGHVS, CDR2 FNYEAQ. The ends were cut back, 5 bases at V and 5 bases at J, with 12 bases in the middle.

The chain couples TRBV2 to TRBJ2-7; TRBD2 aligns across 9 bases. Germline CDR1 reads SNHLY; CDR2 reads FYNNEI. There are 15 residues in the CDR3. Unmatched junction bases numbered 7, after V lost 4 bases and J lost 3 bases. The CDR3 region has the DNA TGTGCCAGCAGTGGGATAGCGGGGGCAAACTACGAGCAGTACTTC. Amino acids: CASSGIAGANYEQYF.